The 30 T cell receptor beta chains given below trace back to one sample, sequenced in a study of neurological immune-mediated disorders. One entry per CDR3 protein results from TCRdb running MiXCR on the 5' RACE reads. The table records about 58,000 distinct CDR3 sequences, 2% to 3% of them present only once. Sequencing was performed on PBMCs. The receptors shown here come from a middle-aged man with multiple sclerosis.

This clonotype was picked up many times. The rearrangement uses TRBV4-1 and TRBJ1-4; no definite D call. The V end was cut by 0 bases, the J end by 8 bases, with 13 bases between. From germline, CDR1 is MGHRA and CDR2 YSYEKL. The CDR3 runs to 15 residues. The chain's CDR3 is CASSQDRVLSEKLFF. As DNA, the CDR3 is TGCGCCAGCAGCCAAGATCGGGTTCTCAGCGAAAAACTGTTTTTT.

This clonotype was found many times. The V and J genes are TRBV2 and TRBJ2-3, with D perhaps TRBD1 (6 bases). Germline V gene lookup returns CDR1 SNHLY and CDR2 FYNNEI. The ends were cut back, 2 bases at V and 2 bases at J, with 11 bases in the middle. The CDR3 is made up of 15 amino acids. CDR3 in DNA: TGTGCCAGCAGTGAAACAGGGCCTTCCACAGATACGCAGTATTTT. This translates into CASSETGPSTDTQYF.

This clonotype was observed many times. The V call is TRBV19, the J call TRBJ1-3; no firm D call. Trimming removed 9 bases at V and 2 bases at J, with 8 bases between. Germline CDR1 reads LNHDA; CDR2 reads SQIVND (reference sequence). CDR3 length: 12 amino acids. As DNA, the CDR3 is TGTGCCAGCCGAAAAACTGGAAACACCATATATTTT. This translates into CASRKTGNTIYF.

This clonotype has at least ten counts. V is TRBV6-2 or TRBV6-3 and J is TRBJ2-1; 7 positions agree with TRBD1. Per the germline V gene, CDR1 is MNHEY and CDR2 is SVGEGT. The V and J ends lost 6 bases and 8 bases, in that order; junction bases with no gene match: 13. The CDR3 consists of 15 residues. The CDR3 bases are TGTGCCAGCAGACGCCCACGACAGGGCCGGGATGAGCAGTTCTTC. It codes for CASRRPRQGRDEQFF.

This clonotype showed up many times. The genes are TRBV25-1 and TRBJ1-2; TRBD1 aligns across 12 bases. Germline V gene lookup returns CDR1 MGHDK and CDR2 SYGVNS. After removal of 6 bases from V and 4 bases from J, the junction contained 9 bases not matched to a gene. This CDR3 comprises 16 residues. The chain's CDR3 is CASSPPGTGGLYGYTF. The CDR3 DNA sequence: TGTGCCAGCAGCCCTCCCGGGACAGGGGGCCTCTATGGCTACACCTTC.

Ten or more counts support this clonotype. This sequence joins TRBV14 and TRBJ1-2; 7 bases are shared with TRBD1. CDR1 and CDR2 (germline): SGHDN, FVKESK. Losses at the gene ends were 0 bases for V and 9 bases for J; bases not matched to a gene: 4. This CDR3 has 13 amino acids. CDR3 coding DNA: TGTGCCAGCAGCCAAGAACACAGGGGAAGCTACACCTTC. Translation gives CASSQEHRGSYTF.

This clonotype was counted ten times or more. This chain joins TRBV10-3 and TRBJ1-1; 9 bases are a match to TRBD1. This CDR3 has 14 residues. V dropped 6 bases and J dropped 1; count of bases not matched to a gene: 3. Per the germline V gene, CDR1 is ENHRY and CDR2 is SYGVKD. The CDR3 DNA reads TGTGCCATCAGCGGACAGGGGCAGAACACTGAAGCTTTCTTT. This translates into CAISGQGQNTEAFF.

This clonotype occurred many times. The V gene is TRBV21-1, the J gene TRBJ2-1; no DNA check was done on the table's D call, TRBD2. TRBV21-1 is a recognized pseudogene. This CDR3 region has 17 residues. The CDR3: CASSKWDSGGVYNEQFF. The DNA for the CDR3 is TGTGCCAGCAGCAAATGGGATAGCGGGGGGGTCTACAATGAGCAGTTCTTC.

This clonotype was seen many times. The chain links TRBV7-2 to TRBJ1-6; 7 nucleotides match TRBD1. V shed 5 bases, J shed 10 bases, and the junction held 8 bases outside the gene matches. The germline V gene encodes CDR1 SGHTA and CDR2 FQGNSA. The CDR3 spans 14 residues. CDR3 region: CASSLGQPGSPLHF. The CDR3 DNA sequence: TGTGCCAGCAGCCTGGGACAGCCGGGGTCACCCCTCCACTTT.

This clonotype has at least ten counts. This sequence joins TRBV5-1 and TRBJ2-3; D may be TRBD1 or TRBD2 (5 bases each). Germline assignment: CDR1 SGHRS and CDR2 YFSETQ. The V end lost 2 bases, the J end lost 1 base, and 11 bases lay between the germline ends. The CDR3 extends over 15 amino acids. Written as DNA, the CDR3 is TGCGCCAGCAGCTTATCAAGGGGACGCACAGATACGCAGTATTTT. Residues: CASSLSRGRTDTQYF.

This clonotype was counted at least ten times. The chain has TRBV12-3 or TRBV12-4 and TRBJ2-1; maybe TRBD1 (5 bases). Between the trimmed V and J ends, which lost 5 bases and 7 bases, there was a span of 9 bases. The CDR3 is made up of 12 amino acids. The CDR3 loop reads CASSPGWNEQFF. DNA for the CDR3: TGTGCCAGCAGTCCAGGGTGGAATGAGCAGTTCTTC.

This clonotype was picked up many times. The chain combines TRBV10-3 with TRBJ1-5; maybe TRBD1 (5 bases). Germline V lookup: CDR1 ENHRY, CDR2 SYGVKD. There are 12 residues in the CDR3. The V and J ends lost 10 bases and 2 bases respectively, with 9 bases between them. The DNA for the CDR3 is TGTGCCACGAGGGGCGGCAATCAGCCCCAGCATTTT. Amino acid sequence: CATRGGNQPQHF.

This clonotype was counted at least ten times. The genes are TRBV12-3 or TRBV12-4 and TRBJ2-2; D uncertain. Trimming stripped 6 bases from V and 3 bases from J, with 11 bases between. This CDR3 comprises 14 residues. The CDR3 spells CASRTGRYTGELFF. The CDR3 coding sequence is TGTGCCAGCAGAACCGGCAGGTACACCGGGGAGCTGTTTTTT.

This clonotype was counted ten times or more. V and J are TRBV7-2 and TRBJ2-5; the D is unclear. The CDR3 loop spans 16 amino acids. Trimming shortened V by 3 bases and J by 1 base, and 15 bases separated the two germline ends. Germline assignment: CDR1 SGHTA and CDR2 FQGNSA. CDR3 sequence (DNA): TGTGCCAGCAGCTTCACCCCAGCCGTAATCCAAGAGACCCAGTACTTC. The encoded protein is CASSFTPAVIQETQYF.

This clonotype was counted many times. The CDR3 protein is CASSPFTGSQETQYF. For the CDR3, the DNA is TGCGCCAGCAGCCCCTTTACCGGGAGCCAAGAGACCCAGTACTTC. The gene calls are TRBV5-1 and TRBJ2-5, with TRBD2 as a possible D gene (6 bases). The CDR3 length is 15 residues. The V end was cut by 4 bases, the J end by 1 base, with 14 bases between. Germline values: CDR1 SGHRS, CDR2 YFSETQ.

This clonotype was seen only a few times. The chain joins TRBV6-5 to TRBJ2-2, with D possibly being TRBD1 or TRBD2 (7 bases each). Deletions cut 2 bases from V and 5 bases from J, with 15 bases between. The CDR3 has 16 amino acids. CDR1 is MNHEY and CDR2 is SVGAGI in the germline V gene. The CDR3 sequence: CASSYQAGGGTGELFF. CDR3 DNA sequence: TGTGCCAGCAGTTACCAGGCAGGGGGAGGGACCGGGGAGCTGTTTTTT.

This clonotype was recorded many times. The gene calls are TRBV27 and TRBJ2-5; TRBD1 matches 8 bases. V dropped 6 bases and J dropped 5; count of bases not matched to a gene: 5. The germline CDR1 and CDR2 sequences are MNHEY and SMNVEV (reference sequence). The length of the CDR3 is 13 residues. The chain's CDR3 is CASSPGGWETQYF. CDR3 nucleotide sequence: TGTGCCAGCAGCCCAGGGGGCTGGGAGACCCAGTACTTC.

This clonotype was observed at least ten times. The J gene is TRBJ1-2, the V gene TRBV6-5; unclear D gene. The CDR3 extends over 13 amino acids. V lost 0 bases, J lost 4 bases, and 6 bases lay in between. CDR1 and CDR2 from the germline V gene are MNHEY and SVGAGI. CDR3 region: CASSYSISYGYTF. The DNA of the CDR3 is TGTGCCAGCAGTTACTCGATCAGCTATGGCTACACCTTC.

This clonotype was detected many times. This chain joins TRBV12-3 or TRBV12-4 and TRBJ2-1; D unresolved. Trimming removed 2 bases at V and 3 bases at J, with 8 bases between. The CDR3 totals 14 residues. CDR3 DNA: TGTGCCAGCAGTTTAATGAACTTCTACAATGAGCAGTTCTTC. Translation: CASSLMNFYNEQFF.

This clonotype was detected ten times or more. CDR3 sequence (DNA): TGTGCCAGCAGCTTGACGGGGGGTAGCACGGGCACCGGGGAGCTGTTTTTT. Its protein product is CASSLTGGSTGTGELFF. The gene calls are TRBV7-8 and TRBJ2-2; 7 nucleotides match TRBD2. The junction had 11 bases not matched to a gene; V was cut back by 3 bases and J by 4 bases. This CDR3 region has 17 residues. Per germline, CDR1 SGHVS and CDR2 FQNEAQ.

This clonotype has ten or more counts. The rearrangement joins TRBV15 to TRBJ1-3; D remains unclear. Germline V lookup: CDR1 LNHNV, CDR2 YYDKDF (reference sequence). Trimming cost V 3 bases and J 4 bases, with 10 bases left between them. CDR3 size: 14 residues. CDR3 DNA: TGTGCCACCAGCAGGGTGTTGGGCGGAAACACCATATATTTT. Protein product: CATSRVLGGNTIYF.

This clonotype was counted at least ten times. In DNA, the CDR3 is TGCAGTGCTAAGGATTTAGGGGGTCCAACCTACGAGCAGTACTTC. Amino acids: CSAKDLGGPTYEQYF. The J gene is TRBJ2-7, the V gene TRBV20-1; TRBD1 is a possible D gene (6 bases). Germline CDR1 is DFQATT and CDR2 is SNEGSKA (reference sequence). The CDR3 totals 15 residues. Between the trimmed V and J ends, which lost 4 bases and 2 bases, there was a span of 18 bases.

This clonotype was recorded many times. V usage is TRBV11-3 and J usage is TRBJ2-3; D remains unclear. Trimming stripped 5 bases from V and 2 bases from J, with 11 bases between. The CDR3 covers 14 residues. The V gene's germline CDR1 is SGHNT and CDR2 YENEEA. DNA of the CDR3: TGTGCCAGCAGCCAGACGTCGTTCACAGATACGCAGTATTTT. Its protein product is CASSQTSFTDTQYF.

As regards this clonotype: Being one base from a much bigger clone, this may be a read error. This chain's CDR3 is CASTQDGGTEAFF. For the CDR3, the DNA is TGTGCCAGCACTCAGGACGGGGGCACTGAAGCTTTCTTT. This sequence joins TRBV28 and TRBJ1-1, with D perhaps matching TRBD1 (5 bases). Germline-derived CDR1 and CDR2 are MDHEN and SYDVKM. The CDR3 is made up of 13 amino acids. V was pared by 7 bases and J by 4 bases, with 13 bases between.

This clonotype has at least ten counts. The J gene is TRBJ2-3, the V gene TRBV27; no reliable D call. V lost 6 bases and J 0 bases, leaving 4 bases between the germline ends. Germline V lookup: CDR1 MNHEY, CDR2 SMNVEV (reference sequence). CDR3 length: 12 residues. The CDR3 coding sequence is TGTGCCAGCAGGGCAAGCACAGATACGCAGTATTTT. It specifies CASRASTDTQYF.

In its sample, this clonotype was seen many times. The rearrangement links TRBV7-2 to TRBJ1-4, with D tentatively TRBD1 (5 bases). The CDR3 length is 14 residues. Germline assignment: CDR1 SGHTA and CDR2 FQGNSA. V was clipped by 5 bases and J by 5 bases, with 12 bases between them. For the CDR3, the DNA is TGTGCCAGCAGCACTCGGGGGGGGAATGAAAAACTGTTTTTT. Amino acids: CASSTRGGNEKLFF.

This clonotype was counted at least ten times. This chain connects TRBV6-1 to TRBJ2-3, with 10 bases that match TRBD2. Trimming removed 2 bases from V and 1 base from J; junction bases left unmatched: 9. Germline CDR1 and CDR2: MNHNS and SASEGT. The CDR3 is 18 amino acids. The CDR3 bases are TGTGCCAGCAGTGAACTCCCCTCGGGGACTAGCGGCACAGATACGCAGTATTTT. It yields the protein CASSELPSGTSGTDTQYF.

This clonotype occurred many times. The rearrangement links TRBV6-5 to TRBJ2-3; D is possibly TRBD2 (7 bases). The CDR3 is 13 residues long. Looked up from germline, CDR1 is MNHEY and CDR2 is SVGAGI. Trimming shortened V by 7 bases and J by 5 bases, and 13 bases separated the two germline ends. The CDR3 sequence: CASTGGPGDTQYF. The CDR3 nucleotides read TGTGCCAGCACCGGGGGGCCAGGAGATACGCAGTATTTT.

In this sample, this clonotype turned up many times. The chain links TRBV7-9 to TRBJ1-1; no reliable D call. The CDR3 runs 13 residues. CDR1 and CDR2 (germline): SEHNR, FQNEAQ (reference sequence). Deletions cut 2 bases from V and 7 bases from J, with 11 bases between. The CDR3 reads CASSLKGFDEAFF. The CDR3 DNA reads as TGTGCCAGCAGCTTAAAAGGGTTCGATGAAGCTTTCTTT.

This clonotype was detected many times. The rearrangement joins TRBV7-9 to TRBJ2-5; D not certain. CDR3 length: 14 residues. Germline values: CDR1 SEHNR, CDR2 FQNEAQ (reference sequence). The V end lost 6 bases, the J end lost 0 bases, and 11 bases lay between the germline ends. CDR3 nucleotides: TGTGCCAGCAGTCATCCGGGTAACCAAGAGACCCAGTACTTC. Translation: CASSHPGNQETQYF.